This is a list of T cell receptor beta chains from one sample in a study of spatial heterogeneity in lung cancer. TCRdb fed the 5' RACE reads into MiXCR, producing one record per CDR3 protein. Among more than 4,000 distinct CDR3 sequences listed, 2.5% to 3% were seen once. Sequencing used normal lung tissue next to the tumor, obtained at surgery. Receptor source: a male donor with early-stage non-small cell lung cancer. Both conserved end residues are trimmed from each CDR3. Clone size is given for some rows only: seen once, a few or many times, or a class if the clone is expanded.

medium-sized	TRBV7-3	TRBJ2-2	ASSFLSISAGGLTGELF
medium-sized	TRBV5-1	TRBJ2-5	ASSLEAGPGTQY
many	TRBV6-6	TRBJ2-3	ASSPDSGTDTQY
many	TRBV18	TRBJ1-1	ASSPLRENTEAF
many	TRBV7-2	TRBJ2-5	ASSLSREETQY
many	TRBV7-2	TRBJ1-2	ASSLYLDSPYGYT
many	TRBV6-2/TRBV6-3	TRBJ1-5	ASSNRDSNQPQH
medium-sized	TRBV7-2	TRBJ2-2	AWGPNTGELF
medium-sized	TRBV3-1	TRBJ1-1	ASSQNRGTEAF
many	TRBV11-1	TRBJ2-2	ASSTSDRNTGELF
medium-sized	TRBV7-2	TRBJ2-3	ASSLVGGGSPDTQY
medium-sized	TRBV15	TRBJ2-5	ATSRGSIAGGQETQY
many	TRBV30	TRBJ1-5	AWQPGSNQPQH
medium-sized	TRBV7-9	TRBJ2-2	ASSSGTGPTGELF
many	TRBV24-1	TRBJ2-1	ATSDGLTGGNEQF
many	TRBV4-3	TRBJ1-1	ASSLGRSEAF
medium-sized	TRBV27	TRBJ1-1	ASSPTANTEAF
many	TRBV7-2	TRBJ1-2	ASSPRTDGYT
many	TRBV19	TRBJ1-2	ASSIQANYGYT
medium-sized	TRBV5-1	TRBJ1-6	ASSSEVFGSPLH
medium-sized	TRBV12-3/TRBV12-4	TRBJ2-5	ASSLPGSQETQY
medium-sized	TRBV20-1	TRBJ2-5	SARVGLMMETQY
many	TRBV7-8	TRBJ1-1	ASSLAWGFDTEAF
many	TRBV6-5	TRBJ2-2	ASSYSRDRAGTGELF
many	TRBV30	TRBJ2-3	AWSIVRDTQY
many	TRBV3-1	TRBJ1-6	ASSQDRGSQYNSPLH
medium-sized	TRBV4-3	TRBJ2-1	ASSQDIDGLAGPEQF
medium-sized	TRBV3-1	TRBJ2-1	ASSQDWGSNEQF
-	TRBV19	TRBJ2-2	ASSNDRVAGELF
many	TRBV20-1	TRBJ2-1	SARDVAGVLNNEQF
-	TRBV27	TRBJ2-2	ASSPGTGPGELF
medium-sized	TRBV29-1	TRBJ2-1	SVNRGSYNEQF